Here is one T cell receptor (beta chain) with its context. Sample treatment: preoperative locoregional IRX-2 cytokine immunotherapy. This phase Ib study tested locoregional IRX-2 cytokine immunotherapy given before surgery. The germline V gene has CDR1 SGDLS and CDR2 YYNGEE. The CDR3 extends over 15 amino acids. The V gene lost 4 bases and the J gene lost 1 base, with 12 bases spanning the gap. This sample was included in a study of preoperative IRX-2 immunotherapy in early breast cancer. TCRdb's table, derived via immunoSEQ multiplex PCR, lists solely in-frame clones and lacks some. The profile shows over 60,000 clones, around 94% of them singletons.

The receptor was derived from a human donor with breast cancer. This rearrangement joins TRBV9 to TRBJ2-1, with D possibly being TRBD2 (6 bases). Sampling was conducted from a patient treated with IRX-2 immunotherapy. The CDR3 DNA follows: TGTGCCAGCAGCCCCCGGGAGAAGTCCTACAATGAGCAGTTCTTC. This codes for CASSPREKSYNEQFF.